One sample yielded the 21 T cell receptor beta chains listed below, sequenced in a study of identical twins. A single record per CDR3 protein comes from TCRdb applying MiXCR to the 5' RACE reads. The repertoire consists of 200,000 to 250,000 distinct CDR3 sequences, with roughly an eighth occurring once and the leading ten covering 3.5% to 4.5%. The same sample was also studied in work on yellow fever vaccine responses in identical twins.

Source material: memory (CD45RO+) T cells sorted from blood. The receptors shown here come from a woman aged 18-35 years in good health.

This clonotype occurred a few times. The rearrangement links TRBV12-3 or TRBV12-4 to TRBJ2-5; D is perhaps TRBD1 (6 bases). CDR3 length: 16 amino acids. Trimming stripped 1 base from V and 0 bases from J, with 12 bases between. DNA for the CDR3: TGTGCCAGCAGTTTAGGGACAGCATTTAACCAAGAGACCCAGTACTTC. Encoded protein: CASSLGTAFNQETQYF.

At least ten counts were recorded for this clonotype. The CDR3 region has the DNA TGTGCCAGCAGCTTTTTAGCGGGAGACATTCAGTACTTC. Its protein product is CASSFLAGDIQYF. The J gene is TRBJ2-4, the V gene TRBV7-2; 9 nucleotides match TRBD2. The V and J ends lost 3 bases and 8 bases, in that order; junction bases with no gene match: 2. There are 13 residues in the CDR3. CDR1 is SGHTA and CDR2 is FQGNSA in the germline V gene.

The sample holds many counts of this clonotype. The genes are TRBV6-1 and TRBJ2-1; 7 bases fit TRBD1. This CDR3 comprises 15 residues. From germline, CDR1 is MNHNS and CDR2 SASEGT. After removal of 6 bases from V and 9 bases from J, the junction contained 14 bases not matched to a gene. CDR3 DNA: TGTGCCAGCAGCCGCGACAGGGACCCTAGTGGTGAGCAGTTCTTC. This codes for CASSRDRDPSGEQFF.

Only a few counts were recorded for this clonotype. V and J are TRBV28 and TRBJ1-4, with a tentative D call TRBD1 (6 bases). Germline V gives CDR1 MDHEN, CDR2 SYDVKM. Trimming cost V 6 bases and J 4 bases, with 12 bases left between them. The CDR3 loop spans 14 amino acids. This chain's CDR3 is CASSSTGSNEKLFF. CDR3 nucleotide sequence: TGTGCCAGCAGCTCTACAGGGAGTAATGAAAAACTGTTTTTT.

Ten or more counts support this clonotype. The J gene is TRBJ1-2, the V gene TRBV12-3 or TRBV12-4; 10 nucleotides match TRBD1. The V and J ends lost 6 bases and 6 bases, in that order; junction bases with no gene match: 10. The CDR3 is 15 amino acids. The CDR3: CASSDPGQGLNGYTF. Here the CDR3 DNA reads TGTGCCAGCAGCGACCCGGGACAGGGGTTGAATGGCTACACCTTC.

This chain links TRBV5-1 with TRBJ2-2, with 15 bases that match TRBD2. The CDR3 length is 17 residues. Germline CDR1 is SGHRS and CDR2 is YFSETQ. The trim removed 3 bases at V and 6 bases at J, leaving 6 bases unmatched. The CDR3: CASSSGLAGGLAGELFF. For the CDR3, the DNA is TGCGCCAGCAGCTCAGGACTAGCGGGAGGGCTCGCCGGGGAGCTGTTTTTT.

This clonotype was observed at least ten times. The rearrangement uses TRBV7-8 and TRBJ2-1; no reliable D call. This CDR3 region has 14 residues. Germline CDR1 and CDR2: SGHVS and FQNEAQ. With 3 bases removed from V and 7 bases from J, the gap between germline ends came to 13 bases. CDR3 region: CASSLSSIKNEQFF. Written as DNA, the CDR3 is TGTGCCAGCAGCTTGTCTAGTATCAAAAATGAGCAGTTCTTC. Full variable domain (rest looked up from reference TRBV7-8 and TRBJ2-1): GAGVSQSPRYKVAKRGQDVALRCDPISGHVSLFWYQQALGQGPEFLTYFQNEAQLDKSGLPSDRFFAERPEGSVSTLKIQRTQQEDSAVYLCASSLSSIKNEQFFGPGTRLTVL.

This clonotype was seen only a few times. The chain employs TRBV5-5 and TRBJ2-7; a weak D match, TRBD2 (6 bases). The length of the CDR3 is 12 residues. CDR1 and CDR2 (germline): SGHKS, YYEKEE (reference sequence). V shed 6 bases and J shed 3 bases, with 10 bases lying between them. The CDR3 protein is CASKEGNYEQYF. The CDR3 nucleotides read TGTGCCAGCAAGGAGGGAAACTACGAGCAGTACTTC.

With respect to this clonotype: At one end the junction does not follow the germline gene, possibly because of a read error. The rearrangement joins TRBV5-1 to TRBJ2-7; 10 nucleotides align to TRBD1. Germline CDR1 and CDR2: SGHRS and YFSETQ. The CDR3 is 11 residues long. The CDR3 here is CASSQGQGRNF. CDR3 nucleotides: TGCGCCAGCAGCCAGGGACAGGGGAGGAACTTC.

J is TRBJ2-1 and V is TRBV15, with 7 bases matching TRBD1. Germline V lookup: CDR1 LNHNV, CDR2 YYDKDF (reference sequence). This CDR3 is built from 13 residues. The V gene end was trimmed by 10 bases and the J gene end by 3 bases; junction bases not matched to a gene: 6. The CDR3 spells CASARDSYNEQFF. The CDR3 nucleotides are TGTGCCAGCGCCAGGGACAGCTACAATGAGCAGTTCTTC.

This clonotype was observed at least ten times. The rearrangement uses TRBV4-3 and TRBJ2-3; tentative D call: TRBD2 (6 bases). Germline V gene lookup returns CDR1 LGHNA and CDR2 YSLEER. This CDR3 has 15 amino acids. The V gene lost 1 base and the J gene lost 2 bases, with 10 bases spanning the gap. CDR3 nucleotide sequence: TGCGCCAGCAGCCAAGTAGCGGATTACACAGATACGCAGTATTTT. It specifies CASSQVADYTDTQYF.

The table lists this clonotype with a few counts. The chain is built from TRBV5-6 and TRBJ2-7; TRBD1 aligns across 7 bases. Germline V gives CDR1 SGHDT, CDR2 YYEEEE. The junction had 9 bases not matched to a gene; V was cut back by 2 bases and J by 4 bases. The length of the CDR3 is 15 residues. CDR3 amino acids: CASSFLRQGFYEQYF. CDR3 DNA: TGTGCCAGCAGCTTTCTCAGACAGGGTTTTTACGAGCAGTACTTC.

The J gene is TRBJ2-4, the V gene TRBV3-1, with TRBD2 identical over 11 bases. The CDR3 length is 19 residues. J lost 1 base, V lost 2 bases, and 10 bases had no gene match. In germline, CDR1 is LGHDT, CDR2 YNNKEL (reference sequence). In nucleotides, the CDR3 is TGTGCCAGCAGCCAACTACGTAGCGGGGGGGCCGGGGCCAAAAACATTCAGTACTTC. Translated, it gives CASSQLRSGGAGAKNIQYF.

The chain uses TRBV23-1 and TRBJ2-1; no clear D gene. TRBV23-1 is marked as an open reading frame, function uncertain. Trimming took 2 bases from V and 2 from J, leaving 10 bases between them. There are 15 residues in the CDR3. The CDR3 DNA reads TGCGCCAGCAGTCAAGCCGTCATAGCCTACAATGAGCAGTTCTTC. Its protein is CASSQAVIAYNEQFF.

This clonotype occurred many times. J is TRBJ2-1 and V is TRBV2, with 13 bases that match TRBD2. Germline V CDR1 and CDR2: SNHLY, FYNNEI. The CDR3 length is 16 residues. Trimming at V came to 6 bases and at J to 5 bases, leaving 7 bases not matched to a gene. CDR3 protein: CASRRLAGGHNNEQFF. CDR3 nucleotides: TGTGCCAGCAGGAGACTAGCGGGGGGACATAACAATGAGCAGTTCTTC.

This clonotype was observed a handful of times. This chain's CDR3 is CASSLRASGGAPGIQYF. The CDR3 region has the DNA TGTGCCAGCAGTTTAAGGGCTAGCGGGGGGGCTCCAGGCATTCAGTACTTC. The chain recombines TRBV28 with TRBJ2-4, with 12 bases matching TRBD2. Germline V lookup: CDR1 MDHEN, CDR2 SYDVKM. After removal of 2 bases from V and 9 bases from J, the junction contained 11 bases not matched to a gene. CDR3 size: 17 residues.

This clonotype was picked up a small number of times. The chain uses TRBV2 and TRBJ1-6; 8 bases align to TRBD1. Germline assignment: CDR1 SNHLY and CDR2 FYNNEI. The CDR3 spans 14 residues. V dropped 4 bases and J dropped 5; count of bases not matched to a gene: 1. The CDR3: CASSGGQDNSPLHF. The DNA of the CDR3 is TGTGCCAGCAGTGGGGGACAGGATAATTCACCCCTCCACTTT.

This clonotype was detected ten times or more. The chain recombines TRBV3-1 with TRBJ1-1; no firm D call. CDR1 and CDR2 from the germline V gene are LGHDT and YNNKEL (reference sequence). The CDR3 runs to 15 residues. V dropped 7 bases and J dropped 1 base, with 16 bases sitting between them. The CDR3 region is CASTRRRTGNTEAFF. In DNA form, the CDR3 reads TGTGCCAGCACCCGGAGGCGGACGGGGAACACTGAAGCTTTCTTT.

Regarding this clonotype: Germline and junction disagree at one end, which may indicate a read error. The chain employs TRBV7-7 and TRBJ2-5, with D possibly TRBD1 on 5 matching bases. The CDR3 runs 14 residues. Germline V gene data show CDR1 as SSHAT and CDR2 as FNYEAQ (reference sequence). The CDR3 DNA reads TGTGCTAGCAGCTTATCAGGGAATTGGGAGACCCAGTACTTC. This encodes CASSLSGNWETQYF. Based on the CDR3 plus reference TRBV7-7 and TRBJ2-5, the full variable domain is GAGVSQSPRYKVTKRGQDVTLRCDPISSHATLYWYQQALGQGPEFLTYFNYEAQPDKSGLPSDRFSAERPEGSISTLTIQRTEQRDSAMYRCASSLSGNWETQYFGPGTRLLVL.

In this sample, this clonotype turned up a few times. This chain uses TRBV27 with TRBJ2-2; TRBD2 agrees at 14 bases. J lost 7 bases, V lost 2 bases, and 3 bases had no gene match. The CDR3 totals 16 residues. The germline V gene has CDR1 MNHEY and CDR2 SMNVEV (reference sequence). DNA for the CDR3: TGTGCCAGCAGTTTACGGGGACTAGCGGGAGTCGGGGAGCTGTTTTTT. Translated, it gives CASSLRGLAGVGELFF.

This clonotype has a handful of counts. This sequence joins TRBV9 and TRBJ1-5; unclear D gene. Trimming removed 1 base from V and 5 bases from J, with 7 bases in between. The CDR3 extends over 13 amino acids. Germline-derived CDR1 and CDR2 are SGDLS and YYNGEE. The CDR3 reads CASSVSGDQPQHF. The DNA for the CDR3 is TGTGCCAGCAGCGTATCGGGAGATCAGCCCCAGCATTTT.